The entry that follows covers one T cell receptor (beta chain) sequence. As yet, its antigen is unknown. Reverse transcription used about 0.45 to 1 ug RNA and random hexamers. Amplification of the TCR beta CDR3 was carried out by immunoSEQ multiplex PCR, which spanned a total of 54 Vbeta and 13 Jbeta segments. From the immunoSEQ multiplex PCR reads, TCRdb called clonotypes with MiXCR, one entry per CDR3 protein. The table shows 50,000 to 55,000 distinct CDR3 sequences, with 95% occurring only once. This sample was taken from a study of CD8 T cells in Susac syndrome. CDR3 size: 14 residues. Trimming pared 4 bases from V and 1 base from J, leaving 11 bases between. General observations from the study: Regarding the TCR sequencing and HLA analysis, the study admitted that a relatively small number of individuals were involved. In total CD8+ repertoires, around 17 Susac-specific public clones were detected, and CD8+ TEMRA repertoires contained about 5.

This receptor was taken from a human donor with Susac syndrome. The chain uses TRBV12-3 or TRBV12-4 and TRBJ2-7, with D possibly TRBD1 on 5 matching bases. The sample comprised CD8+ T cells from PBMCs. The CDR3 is CASSSETDSYEQYF. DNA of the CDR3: TGTGCCAGCAGTTCGGAGACAGATTCCTACGAGCAGTACTTC.